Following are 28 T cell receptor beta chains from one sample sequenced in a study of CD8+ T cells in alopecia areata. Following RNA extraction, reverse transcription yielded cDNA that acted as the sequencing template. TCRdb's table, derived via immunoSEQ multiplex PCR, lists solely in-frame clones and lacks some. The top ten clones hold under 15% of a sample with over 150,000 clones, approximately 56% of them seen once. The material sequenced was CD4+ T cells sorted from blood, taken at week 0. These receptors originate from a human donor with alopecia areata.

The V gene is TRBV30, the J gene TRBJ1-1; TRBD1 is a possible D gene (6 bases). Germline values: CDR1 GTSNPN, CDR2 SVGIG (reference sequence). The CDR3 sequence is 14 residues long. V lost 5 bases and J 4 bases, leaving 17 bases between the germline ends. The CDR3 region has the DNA TGTGCCTGGGCCCGGACAGATCGGGGCACTGAAGCTTTCTTT. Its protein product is CAWARTDRGTEAFF. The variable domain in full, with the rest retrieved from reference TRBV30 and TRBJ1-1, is SQTIHQWPATLVQPVGSPLSLECTVEGTSNPNLYWYRQAAGRGLQLLFYSVGIGQISSEVPQNLSASRPQDRQFILSSKKLLLSDSGFYLCAWARTDRGTEAFFGQGTRLTVV.

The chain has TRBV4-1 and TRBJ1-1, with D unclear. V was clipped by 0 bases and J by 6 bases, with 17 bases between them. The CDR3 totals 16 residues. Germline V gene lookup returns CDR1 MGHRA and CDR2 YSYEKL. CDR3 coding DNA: TGCGCCAGCAGCCAAGATCGGGGTCTCCTAAACGCTGAAGCTTTCTTT. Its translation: CASSQDRGLLNAEAFF.

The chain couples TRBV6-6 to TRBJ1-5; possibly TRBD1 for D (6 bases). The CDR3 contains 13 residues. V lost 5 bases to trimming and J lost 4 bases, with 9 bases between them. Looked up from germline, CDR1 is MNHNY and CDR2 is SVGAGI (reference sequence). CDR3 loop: CASSPGANQPQHF. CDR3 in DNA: TGTGCCAGCAGTCCAGGGGCTAATCAGCCCCAGCATTTT.

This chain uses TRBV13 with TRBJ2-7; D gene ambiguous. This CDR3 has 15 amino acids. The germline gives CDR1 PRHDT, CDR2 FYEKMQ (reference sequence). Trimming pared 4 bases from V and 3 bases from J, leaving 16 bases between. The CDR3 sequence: CASSSRRRLLYEQYF. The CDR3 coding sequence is TGTGCCAGCAGCTCCCGGAGACGGCTCCTCTACGAGCAGTACTTC.

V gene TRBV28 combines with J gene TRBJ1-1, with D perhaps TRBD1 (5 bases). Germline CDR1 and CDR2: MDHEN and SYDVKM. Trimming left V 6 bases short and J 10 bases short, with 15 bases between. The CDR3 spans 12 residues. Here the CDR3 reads CASSPLGRGAFF. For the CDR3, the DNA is TGTGCCAGCAGCCCCCTAGGAAGGGGAGCTTTCTTT.

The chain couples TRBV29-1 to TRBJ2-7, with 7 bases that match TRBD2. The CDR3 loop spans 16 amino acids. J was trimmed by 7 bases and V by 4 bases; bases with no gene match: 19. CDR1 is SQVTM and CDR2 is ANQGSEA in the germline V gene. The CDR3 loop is CSVGSRAGLMGGEQYF. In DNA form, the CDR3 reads TGCAGCGTTGGGAGCCGGGCAGGTCTTATGGGGGGGGAGCAGTACTTC.

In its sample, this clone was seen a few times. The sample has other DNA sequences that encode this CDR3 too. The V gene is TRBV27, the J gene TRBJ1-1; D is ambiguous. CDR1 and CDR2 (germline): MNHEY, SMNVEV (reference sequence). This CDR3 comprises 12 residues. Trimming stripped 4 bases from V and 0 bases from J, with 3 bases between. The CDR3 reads CASSSVNTEAFF. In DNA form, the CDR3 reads TGTGCCAGCAGTTCCGTGAACACTGAAGCTTTCTTT.

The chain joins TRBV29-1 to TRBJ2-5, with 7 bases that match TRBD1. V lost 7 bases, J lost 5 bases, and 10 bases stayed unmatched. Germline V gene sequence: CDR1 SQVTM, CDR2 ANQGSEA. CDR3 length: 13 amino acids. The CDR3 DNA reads TGCAGCGCGGGACAGCGGTTTGGGGAGACCCAGTACTTC. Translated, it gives CSAGQRFGETQYF.

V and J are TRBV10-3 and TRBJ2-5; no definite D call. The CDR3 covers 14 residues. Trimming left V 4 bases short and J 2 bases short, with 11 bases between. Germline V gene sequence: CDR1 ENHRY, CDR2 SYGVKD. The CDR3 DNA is TGTGCCATCAGTGGGTCGGTAGAACAAGAGACCCAGTACTTC. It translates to CAISGSVEQETQYF.

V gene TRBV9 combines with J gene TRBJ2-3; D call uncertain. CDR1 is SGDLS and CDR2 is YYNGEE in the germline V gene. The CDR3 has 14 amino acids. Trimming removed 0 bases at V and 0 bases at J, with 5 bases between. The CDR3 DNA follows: TGTGCCAGCAGCGTAGTGGGTAGCACAGATACGCAGTATTTT. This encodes CASSVVGSTDTQYF.

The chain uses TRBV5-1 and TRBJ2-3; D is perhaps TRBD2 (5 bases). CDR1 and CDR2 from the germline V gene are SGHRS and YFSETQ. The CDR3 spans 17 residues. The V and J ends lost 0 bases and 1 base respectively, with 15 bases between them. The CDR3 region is CASSLGTGSRGTDTQYF. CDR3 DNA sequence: TGCGCCAGCAGCTTGGGAACTGGGAGTCGGGGCACAGATACGCAGTATTTT.

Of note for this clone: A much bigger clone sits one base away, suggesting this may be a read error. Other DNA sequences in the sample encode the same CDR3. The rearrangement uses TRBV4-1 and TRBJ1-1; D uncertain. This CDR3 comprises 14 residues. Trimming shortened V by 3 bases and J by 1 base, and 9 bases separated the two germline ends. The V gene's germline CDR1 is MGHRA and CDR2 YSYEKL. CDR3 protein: CASSQELSNTEAFF. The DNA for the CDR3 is TGCGCCAGCAGCCAGGAACTCTCGAACACTGAAGCTTTCTTT.

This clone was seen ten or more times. Here the CDR3 reads CATSRGERADTQYF. The DNA of the CDR3 is TGTGCCACCAGCAGAGGCGAAAGGGCAGATACGCAGTATTTT. V usage is TRBV15 and J usage is TRBJ2-3; unclear D gene. V was shortened by 1 base and J by 4 bases, with 9 bases between the two germline ends. CDR1 LNHNV and CDR2 YYDKDF come from the germline V gene (reference sequence). The CDR3 is made up of 14 amino acids.

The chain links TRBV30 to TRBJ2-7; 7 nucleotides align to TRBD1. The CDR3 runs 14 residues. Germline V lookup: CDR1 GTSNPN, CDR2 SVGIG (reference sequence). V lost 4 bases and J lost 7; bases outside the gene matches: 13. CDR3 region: CAWTTTGLPGEQYF. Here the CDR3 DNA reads TGTGCCTGGACCACGACAGGGTTGCCTGGGGAGCAGTACTTC.

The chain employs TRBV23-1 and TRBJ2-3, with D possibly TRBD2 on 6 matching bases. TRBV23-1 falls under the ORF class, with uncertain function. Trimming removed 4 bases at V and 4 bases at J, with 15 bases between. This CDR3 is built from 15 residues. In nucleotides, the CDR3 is TGCGCCAGCAGTCTCGGGCAGGGAGGCCCAGATACGCAGTATTTT. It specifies CASSLGQGGPDTQYF.

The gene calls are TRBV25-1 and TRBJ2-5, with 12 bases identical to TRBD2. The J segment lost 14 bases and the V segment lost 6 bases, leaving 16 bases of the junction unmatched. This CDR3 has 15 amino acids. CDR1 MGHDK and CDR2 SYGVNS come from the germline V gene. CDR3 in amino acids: CASSLTSGGGTVAYF. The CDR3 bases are TGTGCCAGCAGCCTGACTAGCGGGGGTGGGACCGTTGCTTACTTC.

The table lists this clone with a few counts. The CDR3 spells CSAGTRETQYF. The CDR3 nucleotides are TGCAGCGCAGGGACAAGGGAGACCCAGTACTTC. V gene TRBV29-1 combines with J gene TRBJ2-5; maybe TRBD1 (6 bases). The CDR3 loop spans 11 amino acids. Germline assignment: CDR1 SQVTM and CDR2 ANQGSEA. The V end was cut by 7 bases, the J end by 5 bases, with 11 bases between.

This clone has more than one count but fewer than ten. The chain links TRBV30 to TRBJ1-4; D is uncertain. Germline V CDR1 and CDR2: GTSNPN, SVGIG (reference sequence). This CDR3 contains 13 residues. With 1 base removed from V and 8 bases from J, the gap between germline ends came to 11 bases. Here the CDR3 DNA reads TGTGCCTGGAGTGCTCGTATCACAGAAAAACTGTTTTTT. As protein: CAWSARITEKLFF.

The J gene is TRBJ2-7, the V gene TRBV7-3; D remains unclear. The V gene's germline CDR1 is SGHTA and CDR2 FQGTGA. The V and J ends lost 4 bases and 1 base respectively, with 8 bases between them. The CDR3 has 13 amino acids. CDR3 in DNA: TGTGCCAGCAGCTCTTCGCCTTCCTACGAGCAGTACTTC. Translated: CASSSSPSYEQYF.

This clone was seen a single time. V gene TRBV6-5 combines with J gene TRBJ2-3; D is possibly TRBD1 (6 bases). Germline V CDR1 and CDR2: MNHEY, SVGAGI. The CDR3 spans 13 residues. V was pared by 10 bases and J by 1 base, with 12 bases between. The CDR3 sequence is CATTEGGTDTQYF. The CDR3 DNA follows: TGTGCCACCACCGAGGGGGGCACAGATACGCAGTATTTT.

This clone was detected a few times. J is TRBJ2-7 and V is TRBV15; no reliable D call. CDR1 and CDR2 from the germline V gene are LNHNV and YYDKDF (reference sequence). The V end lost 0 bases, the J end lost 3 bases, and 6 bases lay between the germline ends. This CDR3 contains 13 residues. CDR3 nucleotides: TGTGCCACCAGCAGAGAATCGTTCTACGAGCAGTACTTC. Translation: CATSRESFYEQYF.

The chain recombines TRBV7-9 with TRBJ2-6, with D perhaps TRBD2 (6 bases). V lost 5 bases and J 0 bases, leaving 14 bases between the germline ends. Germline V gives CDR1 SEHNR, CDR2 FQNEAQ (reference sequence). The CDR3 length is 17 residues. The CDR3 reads CASSRGTDSSGANVLTF. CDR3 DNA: TGTGCCAGCAGCCGCGGGACTGATTCCTCTGGGGCCAACGTCCTGACTTTC.

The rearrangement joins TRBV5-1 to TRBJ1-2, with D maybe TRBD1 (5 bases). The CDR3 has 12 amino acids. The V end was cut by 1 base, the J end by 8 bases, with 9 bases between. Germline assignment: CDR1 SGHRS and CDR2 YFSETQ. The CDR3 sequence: CASSLFSGGYTF. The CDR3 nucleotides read TGCGCCAGCAGCTTGTTCTCAGGGGGCTACACCTTC.

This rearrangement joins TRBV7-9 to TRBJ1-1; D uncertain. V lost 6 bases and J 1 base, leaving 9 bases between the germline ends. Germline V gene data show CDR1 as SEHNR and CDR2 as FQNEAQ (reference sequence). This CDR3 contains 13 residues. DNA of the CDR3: TGTGCCAGCAGTGGACGGCCGAACACTGAAGCTTTCTTT. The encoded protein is CASSGRPNTEAFF.

The CDR3 coding sequence is TGTGCCAGCAGTGACCCCGGGACTAGCGGGGATAAGCAGTTCTTC. It specifies CASSDPGTSGDKQFF. The genes are TRBV6-4 and TRBJ2-1, with 13 positions matching TRBD2. Per germline, CDR1 MRHNA and CDR2 SNTAGT. V lost 2 bases to trimming and J lost 11 bases; unmatched junction nucleotides: 6. The CDR3 runs to 15 residues.

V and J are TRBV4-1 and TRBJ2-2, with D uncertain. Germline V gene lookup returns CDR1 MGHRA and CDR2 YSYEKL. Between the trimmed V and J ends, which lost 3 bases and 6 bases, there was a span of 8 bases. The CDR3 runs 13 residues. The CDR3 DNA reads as TGCGCCAGCAGCCACCCGAGCGCCGGGGAGCTGTTTTTT. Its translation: CASSHPSAGELFF.

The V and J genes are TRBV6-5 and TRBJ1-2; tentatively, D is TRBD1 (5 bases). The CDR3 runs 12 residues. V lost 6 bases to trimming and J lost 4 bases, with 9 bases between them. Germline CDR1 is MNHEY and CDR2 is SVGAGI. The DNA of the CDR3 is TGTGCCAGCAGAGGGGTAACCTATGGCTACACCTTC. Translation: CASRGVTYGYTF.

CDR3 sequence: CASSPRQGENTGELFF. The CDR3 DNA is TGTGCCAGCAGCCCCCGACAGGGTGAGAACACCGGGGAGCTGTTTTTT. The V and J genes are TRBV7-6 and TRBJ2-2; 7 bases line up with TRBD1. The germline V gene encodes CDR1 SGHVS and CDR2 FNYEAQ. J lost 1 base, V lost 5 bases, and 7 bases had no gene match. This CDR3 is built from 16 residues.